Here is one T cell receptor (beta chain) with its context. The record originates from a study of blood T cell repertoires in COVID-19. Study-level background: COVID-19 samples collected from the United States, Italy and Spain covered acute and convalescent phases.

Original analysis: Reference gene primer amplification gave nucleated cell count estimates. Produced via immunoSEQ multiplex PCR; TCRdb's table is partial and in-frame only. V, J and clone size derive from that table, while D and trimming were established from the DNA sequence. The repertoire holds a few hundred thousand clones, with 70% to 90% as singletons. The length of the CDR3 is 15 residues. Looked up from germline, CDR1 is MGHRA and CDR2 is YSYEKL. With 6 bases removed from V and 7 bases from J, the gap between germline ends came to 22 bases. Participants, about 18 to 90 years old, spanned approximately 25 US areas. Symptom resolution, clearance, or two negative PCRs marked the recovered donors of Cohort 3.

The chain employs TRBV4-1 and TRBJ2-7, with a weak D call TRBD1 (6 bases). Sequencing input: PBMCs or T cells enriched from blood (not recorded which). The TCR was taken from a man younger than 45 who had recovered from COVID-19. The CDR3: CASSREPGARREQYF. For the CDR3, the DNA is TGCGCCAGCAGTCGAGAGCCAGGGGCAAGGAGGGAGCAGTACTTC.